Listed below are T cell receptor beta chains from one sample, sequenced in a study of regulatory T cells in long-lasting Graves disease. TCRdb redid the calling of the multiplex PCR reads with MiXCR, one entry per CDR3 protein. The profile covers fewer than 500,000 distinct CDR3 sequences, with 15% to 20% appearing a single time and more than 9% taken by the ten largest. This same sample was also part of a study on T cells in Graves' hyperthyroidism and ophthalmopathy.

The sequenced sample was peripheral blood mononuclear cells (PBMCs), obtained at new diagnosis, from a patient treated with antithyroid drugs. Receptors were obtained from a man in his forties with Graves disease. CDR3s include the opening cysteine and the closing phenylalanine or tryptophan. The order of the fields is clone size, D gene, V gene, J gene, CDR3 length, CDR3 DNA, CDR3 protein. The D gene is left open where the match is weak. Expanded clones are given a class, and other clones once, few, many or no size at all.

size: many
D: .
V: TRBV7-9
J: TRBJ2-7
length: 14
DNA: TGTGCCAGCAGCTTAGGGCAGAACTCCTACGAGCAGTACTTC
CDR3: CASSLGQNSYEQYF

size: many
D: .
V: TRBV7-9
J: TRBJ2-7
length: 12
DNA: TGTGCCAGCAGCTTAGAGGTGGCCGAGCAGTACTTC
CDR3: CASSLEVAEQYF

size: many
D: .
V: TRBV10-3
J: TRBJ2-7
length: 11
DNA: TGTGCCGCGCGAGGGGTCGACGAGCAGTACTTC
CDR3: CAARGVDEQYF

size: few
D: .
V: TRBV20-1
J: TRBJ1-2
length: 11
DNA: TGCAGTGCTAGAGATGAGGGTCTTAGGACCTTC
CDR3: CSARDEGLRTF

size: .
D: .
V: TRBV28
J: TRBJ1-4
length: 14
DNA: TGTGCCAGCAGTTTATTCACGGGAAGGGAAAAACTGTTTTTT
CDR3: CASSLFTGREKLFF

size: .
D: TRBD1
V: TRBV7-9
J: TRBJ2-7
length: 14
DNA: TGTGCCAGCAGTCTACCGGGACAGGGCCACGAGCAGTACTTC
CDR3: CASSLPGQGHEQYF

size: many
D: .
V: TRBV6-1
J: TRBJ1-6
length: 13
DNA: TGTGCCAGCAGTGGGGGACGTAATTCACCCCTCCACTTT
CDR3: CASSGGRNSPLHF

size: many
D: .
V: TRBV20-1
J: TRBJ2-1
length: 14
DNA: TGCAGTGCTAGGGGGAGGGGGGGATTCAATGAGCAGTTCTTC
CDR3: CSARGRGGFNEQFF

size: many
D: .
V: TRBV7-2
J: TRBJ2-3
length: 14
DNA: TGTGCCAGCAGCTTAGCCAGGGCCGGGGATACGCAGTATTTT
CDR3: CASSLARAGDTQYF

size: few
D: TRBD1
V: TRBV6-2/TRBV6-3
J: TRBJ1-4
length: 14
DNA: TGTGCCAGCAGTTATCACCAGGGGGAGGGAAAACTGTTTTTT
CDR3: CASSYHQGEGKLFF

size: many
D: TRBD2
V: TRBV28
J: TRBJ2-5
length: 16
DNA: TGTGCCAGCAGCCCTCTTGGAGCGGGAGGAGGGGAGACCCAGTACTTC
CDR3: CASSPLGAGGGETQYF

size: many
D: .
V: TRBV18
J: TRBJ2-6
length: 14
DNA: TGTGCCAGCTCACCGGACTCTGGGGCCAACGTCCTGACTTTC
CDR3: CASSPDSGANVLTF

size: many
D: TRBD2
V: TRBV29-1
J: TRBJ2-7
length: 16
DNA: TGCAGCGTTGACGGGATAAGCGGGAGGAGCCCCTACGAGCAGTACTTC
CDR3: CSVDGISGRSPYEQYF

size: many
D: TRBD1
V: TRBV7-6
J: TRBJ2-3
length: 14
DNA: TGTGCCAGCAGGCAAACAGGGGCTGCTGGTACGCAGTATTTT
CDR3: CASRQTGAAGTQYF

size: few
D: TRBD1
V: TRBV27
J: TRBJ1-6
length: 14
DNA: TGTGCCAGCAGTTTGGGGACAGATAATTCACCCCTCCACTTT
CDR3: CASSLGTDNSPLHF

size: many
D: .
V: TRBV12-3/TRBV12-4
J: TRBJ2-1
length: 16
DNA: TGTGCCAGCAGGGAGCGAGGGGAACTCGCCTACAATGAGCAGTTCTTC
CDR3: CASRERGELAYNEQFF

size: few
D: .
V: TRBV2
J: TRBJ1-4
length: 13
DNA: TGTGCCAGCAGCCCATGGGGGGAGGCAAAACTGTTTTTT
CDR3: CASSPWGEAKLFF

size: .
D: .
V: TRBV10-3
J: TRBJ1-5
length: 12
DNA: TGTGCCATCAGTGAGGTCAATCAGCCCCAGCATTTT
CDR3: CAISEVNQPQHF

size: many
D: .
V: TRBV18
J: TRBJ2-1
length: 11
DNA: TGTGCCAGCTCAGCAGGGGACCTTCAGTTCTTC
CDR3: CASSAGDLQFF

size: many
D: TRBD1
V: TRBV13
J: TRBJ1-6
length: 20
DNA: TGTGCCAGCAGCACCCGGCCGCTGAAAGTCACAGGGGGCTCGCATTCACCCCTCCACTTT
CDR3: CASSTRPLKVTGGSHSPLHF

size: .
D: .
V: TRBV12-3/TRBV12-4
J: TRBJ2-7
length: 13
DNA: TGTGCCAGCATGGGTGACAACTCCTACGAGCAGTACTTC
CDR3: CASMGDNSYEQYF

size: many
D: TRBD1
V: TRBV15
J: TRBJ2-1
length: 15
DNA: TGTGCCACCAGCAGGGCCGGGACAGGGCCCAATGAGCAGTTCTTC
CDR3: CATSRAGTGPNEQFF

size: many
D: TRBD2
V: TRBV11-2
J: TRBJ2-1
length: 16
DNA: TGTGCCAGCAGCTTAGGAGGGACTAGGACGTACGGAGAGCAGTTCTTC
CDR3: CASSLGGTRTYGEQFF

size: .
D: TRBD2
V: TRBV5-1
J: TRBJ2-7
length: 16
DNA: TGCGCCAGCAGCTCATCGAGCGGGGGGGGCTCCTACGAGCAGTACTTC
CDR3: CASSSSSGGGSYEQYF

size: many
D: TRBD2
V: TRBV28
J: TRBJ2-1
length: 18
DNA: TGTGCCAGCAGTTTATCGGTGGGACTAGGGAGCTCCTACAATGAGCAGTTCTTC
CDR3: CASSLSVGLGSSYNEQFF

size: many
D: TRBD2
V: TRBV11-2
J: TRBJ2-3
length: 16
DNA: TGTGCCAGCGCCGTCGGACTAGCGGGTAGGACAGATACGCAGTATTTT
CDR3: CASAVGLAGRTDTQYF

size: .
D: .
V: TRBV20-1
J: TRBJ2-7
length: 13
DNA: TGCAGTGCCCCCGGGACACTAACCTACGAGCAGTACTTC
CDR3: CSAPGTLTYEQYF

size: once
D: .
V: TRBV7-9
J: TRBJ2-5
length: 15
DNA: TGTGCCAGCACGTCATACGGGGCGGAGAAAGAGACCCAGTACTTC
CDR3: CASTSYGAEKETQYF

size: many
D: .
V: TRBV5-1
J: TRBJ2-7
length: 21
DNA: TGCGCCAGCAGCTGGACAAAAGGGACGGTCAAAACCTCTATGAGCCCCTACGAGCAGTACTTC
CDR3: CASSWTKGTVKTSMSPYEQYF